These 5 T cell receptor beta chains share one sample of origin, sequenced in a study of blood T cell repertoires in COVID-19. The data were produced by immunoSEQ multiplex PCR, yet TCRdb's version contains in-frame clones alone and is incomplete. The sample records some 190,000 clones, approximately 81% being singletons. Source material: peripheral blood. The receptors shown here come from a human donor in a cohort sampled during active COVID-19.

This clone was picked up one time. The V and J genes are TRBV3-1 (or the pseudogene TRBV3-2) and TRBJ2-3; D uncertain. In germline, CDR1 is LGHDT, CDR2 YNNKEL (reference sequence). This CDR3 region has 13 residues. V shed 5 bases and J shed 8 bases, with 14 bases lying between them. The DNA for the CDR3 is TGTGCCAGCAGCATCCGCTCCATCGGTACGCAGTATTTT. This encodes CASSIRSIGTQYF.

The V call is TRBV7-9, the J call TRBJ2-1; 10 bases line up with TRBD2. This CDR3 comprises 18 residues. The trim removed 0 bases at V and 5 bases at J, leaving 10 bases unmatched. The germline gives CDR1 SEHNR, CDR2 FQNEAQ (reference sequence). CDR3: CASSLARSSGGRNNEQFF. The CDR3 coding sequence is TGTGCCAGCAGCTTAGCGCGCTCTAGCGGGGGCAGGAACAATGAGCAGTTCTTC.

This clone was observed a few times. The chain joins TRBV6-1 to TRBJ1-2; D ambiguous. The germline gives CDR1 MNHNS, CDR2 SASEGT. The CDR3 covers 13 residues. Trimming left V 2 bases short and J 8 bases short, with 12 bases between. In DNA, the CDR3 is TGTGCCAGCAGTGAACCTATTAGTTCAGGCTACACCTTC. Encoded protein: CASSEPISSGYTF.

This clone was counted at least ten times. Within the sample, other DNA sequences also encode this same CDR3. J is TRBJ2-7 and V is TRBV5-1; D remains unclear. The germline V gene encodes CDR1 SGHRS and CDR2 YFSETQ. This CDR3 is 13 amino acids long. Deletions cut 0 bases from V and 3 bases from J, with 7 bases between. Written as DNA, the CDR3 is TGCGCCAGCAGCTTGGACAGAAGCTACGAGCAGTACTTC. Translated: CASSLDRSYEQYF. Full variable domain (remainder filled in from reference TRBV5-1 and TRBJ2-7): KAGVTQTPRYLIKTRGQQVTLSCSPISGHRSVSWYQQTPGQGLQFLFEYFSETQRNKGNFPGRFSGRQFSNSRSEMNVSTLELGDSALYLCASSLDRSYEQYFGPGTRLTVT.

The chain joins TRBV5-1 to TRBJ2-5, with 10 bases aligning to TRBD2. The germline gives CDR1 SGHRS, CDR2 YFSETQ. The V and J ends lost 4 bases and 3 bases, in that order; junction bases with no gene match: 6. CDR3 length equals 15 residues. The CDR3 loop is CASSLSLAGEETQYF. In DNA form, the CDR3 reads TGCGCCAGCAGCCTATCGCTAGCGGGGGAAGAGACCCAGTACTTC.